This T cell receptor beta chain was documented in a study of blood T cell repertoires in COVID-19. Across the study: Samples came from the United States, Italy and Spain, spanning acute and convalescent COVID-19. Sources were T cells, B-cell-depleted T cells, or PBMCs; the material itself was cDNA or gDNA.

Original methodology: Quantification of nucleated cells was approximated via reference gene primer amplification. Method: immunoSEQ multiplex PCR; TCRdb's copy keeps in-frame clones and lacks some. That table furnishes V, J and clone size, whereas the DNA furnished D and trimming. This sample has 200,000 to 250,000 clones; 84% occur once, and the top ten carry about 8%. V trimming: 6 bases; J trimming: 4 bases; junction bases outside the gene matches: 3. The length of the CDR3 is 13 residues. Germline assignment: CDR1 KGHDR and CDR2 SFDVKD. The chain combines TRBV24-1 with TRBJ2-7, with 9 bases aligning to TRBD1. The sequence derives from a woman between 45 and 65 years old with active or convalescent COVID-19. Sequenced material: peripheral blood. CDR3 amino acids: CATSPGQGYEQYF. In DNA form, the CDR3 reads TGTGCCACCAGTCCGGGACAGGGTTACGAGCAGTACTTC.